The 29 T cell receptor beta chains below all came from one sample that was sequenced in a study of blood T cells in healthy people across ages (dated by TCRdb to the mid-2010s). The library was produced with 5' RACE. The instrument given in TCRdb is Illumina HiSeq 2500. A second PCR of roughly 7 to 11 cycles was performed with a sample-barcoded 5' primer and a J-beta primer mix. Using fastp at Q25 and MiXCR, TCRdb reprocessed the public reads and kept productive beta chains. Every distinct CDR3 protein forms one entry, paired with its most common genes and DNA. This sample lists 1.5 million to 2 million distinct CDR3 sequences; about 30% were detected once. The ten largest make up over 7% of the sample. The sample taken for sequencing was blood. These receptors all stem from a woman aged 25 to 39 in good health.

The V gene is TRBV6-4, the J gene TRBJ2-5; 7 bases are shared with TRBD1. Germline CDR1 and CDR2: MRHNA and SNTAGT. With V trimmed by 4 bases and J by 11 bases, 13 bases remained unmatched. The CDR3 consists of 14 residues. CDR3: CASSATLTGNEQYF. CDR3 nucleotides: TGTGCCAGCAGTGCCACCTTGACAGGGAATGAGCAGTACTTC.

This chain uses TRBV20-1 with TRBJ1-5; TRBD1 matches at 7 bases. The CDR3 runs to 14 residues. Per the germline V gene, CDR1 is DFQATT and CDR2 is SNEGSKA (reference sequence). V was pared by 0 bases and J by 4 bases, with 3 bases of the junction left unmatched. CDR3 DNA: TGCAGTGCTAGAGATTACAGGGGAAATCAGCCCCAGCATTTT. Translated, it gives CSARDYRGNQPQHF.

This clonotype occurred a few times. The chain carries TRBV4-1 and TRBJ2-7; perhaps D is TRBD1 or TRBD2 (6 bases each). The V end was cut by 4 bases, the J end by 5 bases, with 12 bases between. The CDR3 totals 13 residues. CDR1 is MGHRA and CDR2 is YSYEKL in the germline V gene. The CDR3 reads CASSPGGPNEQYF. The CDR3, as DNA: TGCGCCAGCAGCCCTGGGGGGCCAAACGAGCAGTACTTC.

This clonotype was counted a few times. The J gene is TRBJ2-7, the V gene TRBV9; 11 bases align to TRBD1. Per germline, CDR1 SGDLS and CDR2 YYNGEE. The CDR3 spans 16 residues. V shed 2 bases and J 1 base; nucleotides not matched to a gene: 5. CDR3 region: CASSVTGTGGSYEQYF. The DNA for the CDR3 is TGTGCCAGCAGCGTCACCGGGACAGGGGGATCCTACGAGCAGTACTTC.

As to this clonotype: The junction differs from germline at one of its ends, possibly a read error. The chain joins TRBV5-1 to TRBJ1-2, with 8 bases identical to TRBD1. Germline V gives CDR1 SGHRS, CDR2 YFSETQ. This CDR3 comprises 17 residues. CDR3 sequence: CSSSLAGTGGLGYGYTF. Here the CDR3 DNA reads TGCTCCAGCAGCTTGGCCGGGACAGGTGGATTAGGTTATGGCTACACCTTC.

The chain couples TRBV15 to TRBJ2-6; tentatively, D is TRBD1 (6 bases). V lost 6 bases, J lost 0 bases, and 12 bases lay in between. The CDR3 has 16 residues. CDR1 LNHNV and CDR2 YYDKDF come from the germline V gene (reference sequence). CDR3 residues: CATRSGDTSGANVLTF. CDR3 DNA: TGTGCCACCAGATCAGGGGATACCTCTGGGGCCAACGTCCTGACTTTC.

This clonotype was seen a few times. DNA for the CDR3: TGTGCCAGTCGAGGCCATAGCAATCAGCCCCAGCATTTT. This gives the protein CASRGHSNQPQHF. The J gene is TRBJ1-5, the V gene TRBV28; D is unresolved. The CDR3 runs 13 residues. Between the trimmed V and J ends, which lost 9 bases and 0 bases, there was a span of 9 bases. CDR1 and CDR2 from the germline V gene are MDHEN and SYDVKM.

Points on this clonotype: Relative to the germline gene, one junction end is altered; a read error may explain this. The rearrangement uses TRBV20-1 and TRBJ2-1, with TRBD1 identical over 10 bases. Germline loops: CDR1 DFQATT, CDR2 SNEGSKA (reference sequence). The CDR3 runs to 19 residues. CDR3 in DNA: TGCAGTGCTAGCCTGTGGGGGACAGGGGTTCCGAGCTCCCACAATGAGCAGTTCTTC. Protein: CSASLWGTGVPSSHNEQFF.

The chain combines TRBV6-2 or TRBV6-3 with TRBJ2-5, with TRBD2 matching 12 bases. J was trimmed by 5 bases and V by 0 bases; bases with no gene match: 4. The CDR3 is 16 residues long. CDR1 MNHEY and CDR2 SVGEGT come from the germline V gene. CDR3 coding DNA: TGTGCCAGCAGTTACTCAAGACTAGCGGGAGTCGAGACCCAGTACTTC. Its protein product is CASSYSRLAGVETQYF.

The chain combines TRBV7-9 with TRBJ2-1; D may be TRBD1 or TRBD2 (6 bases each). Germline V gene sequence: CDR1 SEHNR, CDR2 FQNEAQ (reference sequence). Between the trimmed V and J ends, which lost 2 bases and 5 bases, there was a span of 13 bases. This CDR3 is built from 15 residues. This CDR3 reads CASSLPGDWNNEQFF. In DNA form, the CDR3 reads TGTGCCAGCAGCTTACCAGGGGACTGGAACAATGAGCAGTTCTTC.

This clonotype was seen many times. The chain uses TRBV12-3 or TRBV12-4 and TRBJ1-2, with D perhaps matching TRBD1 (5 bases). V dropped 3 bases and J dropped 8 bases, with 10 bases sitting between them. This CDR3 is built from 12 residues. CDR3 coding DNA: TGTGCCAGCAGTTTCGGGACCCCCGGCTACACCTTC. It specifies CASSFGTPGYTF.

This clonotype was counted many times. The CDR3 DNA is TGCAGCGTTGACAGGAACAATGAGCAGTTCTTC. This encodes CSVDRNNEQFF. This sequence joins TRBV29-1 and TRBJ2-1; no firm D call. V lost 3 bases, J lost 5 bases, and 5 bases lay in between. This CDR3 has 11 amino acids. Germline CDR1 reads SQVTM; CDR2 reads ANQGSEA.

This clonotype was recorded a few times. The chain joins TRBV5-1 to TRBJ2-1, with 11 bases fitting TRBD2. The CDR3 loop spans 15 amino acids. Germline values: CDR1 SGHRS, CDR2 YFSETQ. Trimming cost V 4 bases and J 9 bases; bases outside gene matches: 9. CDR3 nucleotides: TGCGCCAGCAGCGGGTTAGCGGGGGGGCCTTTTGAGCAGTTCTTC. This translates into CASSGLAGGPFEQFF.

This clonotype was observed a handful of times. A much more abundant neighbour one base away suggests this may be a read error. The CDR3 DNA reads as TGTGCCGGCAGTTTACAGGGAGGCTATGGCTACACCTTC. As protein: CAGSLQGGYGYTF. V and J are TRBV12-3 or TRBV12-4 and TRBJ1-2; perhaps TRBD1 as D (6 bases). The CDR3 loop spans 13 amino acids.

The rearrangement uses TRBV11-2 and TRBJ2-5; D unclear. The germline gives CDR1 SGHAT, CDR2 FQNNGV. The CDR3 runs to 14 residues. Trimming took 5 bases from V and 5 from J, leaving 15 bases between them. In DNA, the CDR3 is TGTGCCAGCAGCCCTAGTTGGGGTACGGAGACCCAGTACTTC. Amino acids: CASSPSWGTETQYF.

This clonotype was counted a single time. V is TRBV7-2 and J is TRBJ1-5, with 7 bases lining up with TRBD1. Per germline, CDR1 SGHTA and CDR2 FQGNSA. Losses at the gene ends were 6 bases for V and 4 bases for J; bases not matched to a gene: 9. The CDR3 totals 15 residues. The CDR3 reads CASSPWGTANQPQHF. The CDR3 DNA reads TGTGCCAGCAGTCCGTGGGGGACAGCAAATCAGCCCCAGCATTTT.

J is TRBJ2-7 and V is TRBV14; the D is unclear. CDR1 and CDR2 from the germline V gene are SGHDN and FVKESK. Between the trimmed V and J ends, which lost 2 bases and 0 bases, there was a span of 11 bases. CDR3 size: 15 residues. CDR3 DNA sequence: TGTGCCAGCAGCCAATCTTACGTGAGCTCCTACGAGCAGTACTTC. Residues: CASSQSYVSSYEQYF.

This clonotype was counted only a few times. This chain uses TRBV5-1 with TRBJ2-1, with 11 nucleotides matching TRBD2. The V gene end was trimmed by 3 bases and the J gene end by 6 bases; junction bases not matched to a gene: 5. The CDR3 is 15 residues long. Germline values: CDR1 SGHRS, CDR2 YFSETQ. The CDR3 DNA sequence: TGCGCCAGCAGCTCGGGACTAGCGGTACGCAATGAGCAGTTCTTC. This translates into CASSSGLAVRNEQFF. The entire variable domain, with the rest obtained from reference TRBV5-1 and TRBJ2-1, is as follows: KAGVTQTPRYLIKTRGQQVTLSCSPISGHRSVSWYQQTPGQGLQFLFEYFSETQRNKGNFPGRFSGRQFSNSRSEMNVSTLELGDSALYLCASSSGLAVRNEQFFGPGTRLTVL.

This clonotype was seen a few times. The chain is built from TRBV5-4 and TRBJ2-5; 8 nucleotides line up with TRBD1. The CDR3 length is 14 residues. V was pared by 4 bases and J by 4 bases, with 6 bases of the junction left unmatched. Germline V gives CDR1 SGHNT, CDR2 YYREEE (reference sequence). The CDR3 loop is CASSRTGTGETQYF. DNA of the CDR3: TGTGCCAGCAGCCGGACAGGGACAGGAGAGACCCAGTACTTC. Variable domain in full (rest from reference TRBV5-4 and TRBJ2-5): ETGVTQSPTHLIKTRGQQVTLRCSSQSGHNTVSWYQQALGQGPQFIFQYYREEENGRGNFPPRFSGLQFPNYSSELNVNALELDDSALYLCASSRTGTGETQYFGPGTRLLVL.

The sample holds a few counts of this clonotype. The V gene is TRBV29-1, the J gene TRBJ2-1; 9 nucleotides agree with TRBD2. Germline values: CDR1 SQVTM, CDR2 ANQGSEA. This CDR3 is 13 amino acids long. CDR3 region: CSLTSGRSHEQFF. The CDR3 coding sequence is TGCAGTCTTACGAGCGGGAGGAGCCATGAGCAGTTCTTC.

The J gene is TRBJ1-2, the V gene TRBV27, with D possibly matching TRBD1 (5 bases). Per the germline V gene, CDR1 is MNHEY and CDR2 is SMNVEV (reference sequence). The length of the CDR3 is 13 residues. V was cut by 3 bases and J by 6 bases, with 11 bases left in between. The CDR3 nucleotides read TGTGCCAGCAGTTTCGGGGGTCTGAATGGCTACACCTTC. This sequence encodes CASSFGGLNGYTF.

In its sample, this clonotype was seen a few times. The chain has TRBV25-1 and TRBJ2-2, with 7 bases matching TRBD1. J lost 7 bases, V lost 1 base, and 6 bases had no gene match. CDR3 length: 15 residues. Germline CDR1 and CDR2: MGHDK and SYGVNS. In nucleotides, the CDR3 is TGTGCCAGCAGTGAATTAGACAGGGAAATCGGGGAGCTGTTTTTT. It specifies CASSELDREIGELFF.

The V call is TRBV11-3, the J call TRBJ2-1, with 13 bases that match TRBD2. The V and J ends lost 5 bases and 9 bases, in that order; junction bases with no gene match: 13. Germline V CDR1 and CDR2: SGHNT, YENEEA. This CDR3 has 17 amino acids. The CDR3 sequence: CASSRLTGLAGASEQFF. The CDR3 DNA reads as TGTGCCAGCAGCCGCCTCACCGGACTAGCGGGAGCGAGTGAGCAGTTCTTC. The full variable domain, with the rest looked up from reference TRBV11-3 and TRBJ2-1, is EAGVVQSPRYKIIEKKQPVAFWCNPISGHNTLYWYLQNLGQGPELLIRYENEEAVDDSQLPKDRFSAERLKGVDSTLKIQPAELGDSAVYLCASSRLTGLAGASEQFFGPGTRLTVL.

The J gene is TRBJ1-5, the V gene TRBV19; D perhaps matches TRBD1 (5 bases). Per the germline V gene, CDR1 is LNHDA and CDR2 is SQIVND (reference sequence). Trimming cost V 6 bases and J 0 bases, with 12 bases left between them. The CDR3 totals 15 residues. Here the CDR3 DNA reads TGTGCCAGTAGGGGGGGAGGTACTAGCAATCAGCCCCAGCATTTT. This codes for CASRGGGTSNQPQHF.

This clonotype was seen a few times. The rearrangement uses TRBV7-9 and TRBJ2-1; D not resolved. The CDR3 covers 14 residues. V was cut by 3 bases and J by 0 bases, with 6 bases left in between. Germline loops: CDR1 SEHNR, CDR2 FQNEAQ (reference sequence). The CDR3 region has the DNA TGTGCCAGCAGCTTCCCAGGCTCCTACAATGAGCAGTTCTTC. Amino acids: CASSFPGSYNEQFF.

In nucleotides, the CDR3 is TGTGCCACCAGTGATTTAGGGACAGGCCACACTGAAGCTTTCTTT. It encodes CATSDLGTGHTEAFF. V and J are TRBV24-1 and TRBJ1-1, with 8 nucleotides matching TRBD1. Germline CDR1 is KGHDR and CDR2 is SFDVKD. The CDR3 extends over 15 amino acids. With 1 base clipped from V and 3 bases from J, the junction kept 3 bases outside the gene matches.

This clonotype was detected ten times or more. The chain joins TRBV4-3 to TRBJ2-3; 15 bases are a match to TRBD2. The CDR3 extends over 19 amino acids. The germline V gene encodes CDR1 LGHNA and CDR2 YSLEER. The V and J ends lost 4 bases and 8 bases, in that order; junction bases with no gene match: 16. CDR3 nucleotide sequence: TGCGCCAGCAGCCCATCCATCCCGGGACTAGCGGGAGGCCCCCCTACGCAGTATTTT. The encoded protein is CASSPSIPGLAGGPPTQYF.

This clonotype was observed a handful of times. One end of the junction is discordant with germline, which a read error may explain. The chain combines TRBV12-3 or TRBV12-4 with TRBJ1-1; no clear D gene. The CDR3 runs to 13 residues. As DNA, the CDR3 is TGTGCCGGCAGTGAACGGAGGAACACTGAAGCTTTCTTT. It codes for CAGSERRNTEAFF.

The chain uses TRBV20-1 and TRBJ2-7; 10 nucleotides match TRBD1. Germline-derived CDR1 and CDR2 are DFQATT and SNEGSKA (reference sequence). The CDR3 is 15 residues long. Losses at the gene ends were 0 bases for V and 9 bases for J; bases not matched to a gene: 11. The chain's CDR3 is CSARDLTGQGFGQYF. The CDR3 DNA sequence: TGCAGTGCTAGAGATCTAACGGGACAGGGGTTTGGGCAGTACTTC.